This T cell receptor (beta chain) was found in a study of T cell responses to AZD1222 COVID-19 vaccine. The CDR3 extends over 15 amino acids. Germline V gene data show CDR1 as SGHDN and CDR2 as FVKESK. V was cut by 1 base and J by 4 bases, with 13 bases left in between. TCRdb keeps only in-frame clones here, not all; method: immunoSEQ multiplex PCR. The sample shows more than 250,000 clones, over 85% of them seen only once. This clonotype was sampled from an adult in good health. J is TRBJ1-2 and V is TRBV14; D gene uncertain. The source was peripheral blood, collected on day 0 of AZD1222 vaccination. The CDR3 loop is CASSQGSSLSYGYTF. The CDR3, as DNA: TGTGCCAGCAGCCAAGGGTCCAGCCTGTCCTATGGCTACACCTTC.